A selection of T cell receptor beta chains follows, all from one sample in a study of blood T cell repertoires in COVID-19. The data were produced by immunoSEQ multiplex PCR, yet TCRdb's version contains in-frame clones alone and is incomplete. Seen here are some 270,000 clones, about 89% observed once, and the top ten hold approximately 9.7%. Sequencing used peripheral blood. The receptors shown here come from a man aged 35 to 55 with active or convalescent COVID-19. CDR3s include the opening cysteine and the closing phenylalanine or tryptophan. The order of the fields is J gene, V gene, CDR3 protein.

j_gene: TRBJ1-2; v_gene: TRBV19; CDR3aa: CASSGANYGYTF
j_gene: TRBJ2-1; v_gene: TRBV7-3; CDR3aa: CASSSTGLAGGEQFF
j_gene: TRBJ1-3; v_gene: TRBV15; CDR3aa: CATSRDGGRGGNTIYF
j_gene: TRBJ2-1; v_gene: TRBV29-1; CDR3aa: CSVRTGGDGDYNEQFF
j_gene: TRBJ1-1; v_gene: TRBV24-1; CDR3aa: CATSDYGNAEAFF
j_gene: TRBJ1-1; v_gene: TRBV5-5; CDR3aa: CASTQNPRDRGEVFF
j_gene: TRBJ2-4; v_gene: TRBV5-1; CDR3aa: CASSLDRENIQYF
j_gene: TRBJ1-2; v_gene: TRBV6-6; CDR3aa: CASTLPGQDYGYTF
j_gene: TRBJ2-1; v_gene: TRBV11-3; CDR3aa: CASSDEGQGSSEQFF
j_gene: TRBJ1-5; v_gene: TRBV19; CDR3aa: CASAAKGGLSNQPQHF
j_gene: TRBJ2-6; v_gene: TRBV11-2; CDR3aa: CASSPERSGANVLTF
j_gene: TRBJ2-5; v_gene: TRBV10-3; CDR3aa: CAISESVGQGGGETQYF
j_gene: TRBJ1-1; v_gene: TRBV10-3; CDR3aa: CAIGQPNTEAFF
j_gene: TRBJ2-3; v_gene: TRBV10-3; CDR3aa: CASRLALDGTDTQYF
j_gene: TRBJ2-5; v_gene: TRBV9; CDR3aa: CASSVGPQGPEKTQYF
j_gene: TRBJ2-5; v_gene: TRBV6-4; CDR3aa: CASSDSEGTSQYF
j_gene: TRBJ2-2; v_gene: TRBV6-5; CDR3aa: CASRPGTGYTGELFF
j_gene: TRBJ1-2; v_gene: TRBV12-3/TRBV12-4; CDR3aa: CASSLAAGRGYTF
j_gene: TRBJ2-3; v_gene: TRBV9; CDR3aa: CASSVELGTSISDTQYF
j_gene: TRBJ2-1; v_gene: TRBV24-1; CDR3aa: CATRSGSSYNEQFF
j_gene: TRBJ2-3; v_gene: TRBV6-1; CDR3aa: CASSEWGQGGADTQYF
j_gene: TRBJ2-4; v_gene: TRBV2; CDR3aa: CASSEVGLERGGKNIQYF
j_gene: TRBJ2-3; v_gene: TRBV29-1; CDR3aa: CSVDQGATDTQYF
j_gene: TRBJ2-7; v_gene: TRBV3-1/TRBV3-2; CDR3aa: CASSVRGSSYEQYF
j_gene: TRBJ2-2; v_gene: TRBV5-5; CDR3aa: CASSLVRGSGSAGELFF
j_gene: TRBJ2-3; v_gene: TRBV18; CDR3aa: CASSPPGLAGADTQYF
j_gene: TRBJ1-2; v_gene: TRBV7-3; CDR3aa: CASSLSGQGGYTF
j_gene: TRBJ2-6; v_gene: TRBV7-2; CDR3aa: CASSPAGGDSGANVLTF
j_gene: TRBJ1-2; v_gene: TRBV7-9; CDR3aa: CASSLLPGTEDFYGYTF
j_gene: TRBJ2-5; v_gene: TRBV9; CDR3aa: CASSLRGPGEYQETQYF
j_gene: TRBJ2-3; v_gene: TRBV15; CDR3aa: CATSPRTSGLFTDTQYF
j_gene: TRBJ1-2; v_gene: TRBV28; CDR3aa: CASSLEGEGYTF
j_gene: TRBJ2-7; v_gene: TRBV7-2; CDR3aa: CASSFPPGQTYEQYF
j_gene: TRBJ1-2; v_gene: TRBV7-9; CDR3aa: CASSSGQDYGYTF
j_gene: TRBJ2-1; v_gene: TRBV5-4; CDR3aa: CASSWGLAGANEQFF
j_gene: TRBJ2-7; v_gene: TRBV4-1; CDR3aa: CASSQEGLSSYEQYF
j_gene: TRBJ1-3; v_gene: TRBV19; CDR3aa: CASSITGQGGNTIYF
j_gene: TRBJ1-3; v_gene: TRBV4-2; CDR3aa: CASSQDLGGESDTIYF
j_gene: TRBJ1-3; v_gene: TRBV28; CDR3aa: CASMFSGRSGNTIYF